The next 11 T cell receptor beta chains were all read from a single sample in a study of blood T cell repertoires in COVID-19. The data were produced by immunoSEQ multiplex PCR, yet TCRdb's version contains in-frame clones alone and is incomplete. The profile shows 200,000 to 250,000 clones, 85% to 90% of them singletons. Sequencing was carried out using PBMCs or T cells enriched from blood (not recorded which). The origin of the receptors is a woman between 45 and 60 years old with acute COVID-19.

V is TRBV2 and J is TRBJ2-5, with D possibly being TRBD2 (5 bases). The germline CDR1 and CDR2 sequences are SNHLY and FYNNEI. V lost 8 bases, J lost 5 bases, and 15 bases lay in between. There are 13 residues in the CDR3. The CDR3 spells CASQQDRGETQYF. CDR3 nucleotides: TGTGCCAGCCAGCAGGATAGAGGGGAGACCCAGTACTTC.

The CDR3 spells CASSQLTSRETQYF. The CDR3 nucleotides read TGCGCCAGCAGCCAACTTACTAGTCGGGAGACCCAGTACTTC. The rearrangement uses TRBV4-1 and TRBJ2-5; D possibly corresponds to TRBD2 (5 bases). Germline V lookup: CDR1 MGHRA, CDR2 YSYEKL. CDR3 length: 14 amino acids. V gave up 2 bases and J gave up 5 bases, with 12 bases separating them.

V and J are TRBV29-1 and TRBJ2-2; TRBD2 matches 11 bases. Germline CDR1 SQVTM, CDR2 ANQGSEA. The junction had 2 bases not matched to a gene; V was cut back by 6 bases and J by 5 bases. The CDR3 covers 13 residues. The CDR3 nucleotides are TGCAGCGTCCGGACTAGCGGGACCGGGGAGCTGTTTTTT. It codes for CSVRTSGTGELFF.

This chain connects TRBV9 to TRBJ2-1; 9 bases are a match to TRBD1. The J segment lost 7 bases and the V segment lost 3 bases, leaving 11 bases of the junction unmatched. The CDR3 spans 16 residues. Germline V gene lookup returns CDR1 SGDLS and CDR2 YYNGEE. CDR3 sequence: CASSATGTGKGNEQFF. In DNA form, the CDR3 reads TGTGCCAGCAGCGCCACCGGGACAGGGAAGGGAAATGAGCAGTTCTTC.

This chain uses TRBV10-3 with TRBJ2-1; TRBD1 aligns across 7 bases. V lost 5 bases to trimming and J lost 9 bases; unmatched junction nucleotides: 7. The CDR3 contains 13 residues. Germline V gene sequence: CDR1 ENHRY, CDR2 SYGVKD. CDR3: CAISMTGISEQFF. The DNA of the CDR3 is TGTGCCATCAGTATGACAGGGATCAGTGAGCAGTTCTTC.

The rearrangement links TRBV2 to TRBJ2-7; 7 bases align to TRBD2. The CDR3 extends over 15 amino acids. Germline V gene lookup returns CDR1 SNHLY and CDR2 FYNNEI. Trimming removed 8 bases from V and 0 bases from J; junction bases left unmatched: 10. The chain's CDR3 is CASFNPGLSSYEQYF. Written as DNA, the CDR3 is TGTGCCAGCTTTAACCCGGGACTATCCTCCTACGAGCAGTACTTC.

This chain links TRBV18 with TRBJ1-2, with D possibly being TRBD1 (6 bases). From germline, CDR1 is KGHSH and CDR2 LQKENI. This CDR3 has 15 residues. Between the trimmed V and J ends, which lost 4 bases and 3 bases, there was a span of 15 bases. The CDR3 DNA follows: TGTGCCAGCTCACGACAAGACAGGCGAGACTATGGCTACACCTTC. Protein sequence: CASSRQDRRDYGYTF.

The V gene is TRBV3-1 (or the pseudogene TRBV3-2), the J gene TRBJ2-1; 7 bases are shared with TRBD2. The junction had 14 bases not matched to a gene; V was cut back by 6 bases and J by 12 bases. This CDR3 is 14 amino acids long. Per germline, CDR1 LGHDT and CDR2 YNNKEL (reference sequence). The chain's CDR3 is CASRPSSGVLSQFF. The CDR3 DNA follows: TGTGCCAGCAGGCCCTCGAGCGGGGTACTTTCGCAGTTCTTC.

This clone was recorded a few times. This sequence joins TRBV18 and TRBJ2-5; 9 bases map to TRBD2. Germline values: CDR1 KGHSH, CDR2 LQKENI. CDR3 size: 16 residues. V trimming: 6 bases; J trimming: 2 bases; junction bases outside the gene matches: 10. CDR3 sequence reads: CASSLRTSARQETQYF. CDR3 DNA sequence: TGTGCCAGCTCCCTCCGGACTAGCGCGAGACAAGAGACCCAGTACTTC.

This rearrangement joins TRBV6-5 to TRBJ2-5, with 8 positions matching TRBD2. The CDR3 sequence is 15 residues long. The J segment lost 5 bases and the V segment lost 5 bases, leaving 10 bases of the junction unmatched. From germline, CDR1 is MNHEY and CDR2 SVGAGI. The CDR3 coding sequence is TGTGCCAGCAGTCCTTCGAGGGCGGGAGGCGAGACCCAGTACTTC. It specifies CASSPSRAGGETQYF.

V and J are TRBV18 and TRBJ2-1, with D possibly being TRBD1 (6 bases). Germline lookup yields CDR1 KGHSH and CDR2 LQKENI. This CDR3 is 13 amino acids long. V lost 2 bases and J 6 bases, leaving 8 bases between the germline ends. The CDR3 DNA follows: TGTGCCAGCTCACCAGGGGACACCAATGAGCAGTTCTTC. It translates to CASSPGDTNEQFF.